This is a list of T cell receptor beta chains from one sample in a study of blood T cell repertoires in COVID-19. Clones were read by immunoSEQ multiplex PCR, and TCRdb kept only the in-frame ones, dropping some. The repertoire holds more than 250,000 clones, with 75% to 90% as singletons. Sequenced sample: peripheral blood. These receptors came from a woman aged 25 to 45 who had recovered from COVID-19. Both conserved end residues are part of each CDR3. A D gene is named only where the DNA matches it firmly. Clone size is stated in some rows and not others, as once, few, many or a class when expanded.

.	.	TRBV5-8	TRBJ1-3	TGTGCCAGCTCCATCCCCTTACAGAGCCTCTCTGGAAACACCATATATTTT	CASSIPLQSLSGNTIYF
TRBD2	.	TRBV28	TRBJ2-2	TGTGCCAGCAGTCCACCTCTAGCGGGAGGCACGATCGGGGAGCTGTTTTTT	CASSPPLAGGTIGELFF
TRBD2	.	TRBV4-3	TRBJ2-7	TGCGCCAGCAGCCAAGTCACAATCGGACGGGAGGGTGAGCAGTACTTC	CASSQVTIGREGEQYF
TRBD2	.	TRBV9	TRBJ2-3	TGTGCCAGCAGCGGATTAGCGGGAGAAGGAGCAGATACGCAGTATTTT	CASSGLAGEGADTQYF
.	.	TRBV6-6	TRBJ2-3	TGTGCCAGCAGTTACCTAGGACAGAGCGCAGATACGCAGTATTTT	CASSYLGQSADTQYF
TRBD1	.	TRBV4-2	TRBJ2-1	TGTGCCAGCAGCCAAGTAAGAGGACAGGGGAGCAATGAGCAGTTCTTC	CASSQVRGQGSNEQFF
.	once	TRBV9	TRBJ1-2	TGTGCCAGCAGCCCAGCCAGGGAATCATATGGCTACACCTTC	CASSPARESYGYTF
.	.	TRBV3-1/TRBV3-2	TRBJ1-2	TGTGCCAGCAGCCAAGGGACAGCCTATGGCTACACCTTC	CASSQGTAYGYTF
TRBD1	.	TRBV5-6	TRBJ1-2	TGTGCCAGCAGCTTGGTGGGGACAGGGGTCCGTGGCTACACCTTC	CASSLVGTGVRGYTF
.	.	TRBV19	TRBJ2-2	TGTGCCAGTAGTATGGAGGTATTCACCGGGGAGCTGTTTTTT	CASSMEVFTGELFF
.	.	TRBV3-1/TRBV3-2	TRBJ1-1	TGTGCCAGCAGCCAAGGCGGGGGGGGCGGCACTGAAGCTTTCTTT	CASSQGGGGGTEAFF
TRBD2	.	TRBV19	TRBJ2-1	TGTGCCAGTAGGAGACTAGCGGGAGAAGGAGGTGAGCAGTTCTTC	CASRRLAGEGGEQFF
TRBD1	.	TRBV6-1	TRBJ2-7	TGTGCCAGCAGTGAACGAGGACAGGGTACCTACGAGCAGTACTTC	CASSERGQGTYEQYF
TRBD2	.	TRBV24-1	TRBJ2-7	TGTGCCACCAGTGATTATAACGGGAGGGAGCAGTACTTC	CATSDYNGREQYF
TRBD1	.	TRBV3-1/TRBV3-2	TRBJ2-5	TGTGCCAGCAGCCAAGATACCGGACAGGGGGTTAAGGGGTACCAAGAGACCCAGTACTTC	CASSQDTGQGVKGYQETQYF
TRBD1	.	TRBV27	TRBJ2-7	TGTGCCAGCAGCACTGACAGGGCGAACGAGCAGTACTTC	CASSTDRANEQYF
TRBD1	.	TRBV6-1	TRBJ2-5	TGTGCCAGCAGTGAAGGGACAGGGGCCCAAGAGACCCAGTACTTC	CASSEGTGAQETQYF
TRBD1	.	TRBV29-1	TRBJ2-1	TGCAGCGTTGTATGGACAGGGGGCGCGCGGTTCTTC	CSVVWTGGARFF
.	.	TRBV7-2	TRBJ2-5	TGTGCCAGCAGCCCACGGAGGGCCGGCGAGACCCAGTACTTC	CASSPRRAGETQYF
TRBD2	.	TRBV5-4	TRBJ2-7	TGTGCCAGCAGCTTATCCGGGACTACTAACTACGAGCAGTACTTC	CASSLSGTTNYEQYF
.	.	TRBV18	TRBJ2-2	TGTGCCAGCTCACCACGTTCGGACACCGGGGAGCTGTTTTTT	CASSPRSDTGELFF
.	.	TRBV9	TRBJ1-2	TGTGCCAGCAGCGTAGATCACCTTAAACGGCAGGGCTATGGCTACACCTTC	CASSVDHLKRQGYGYTF
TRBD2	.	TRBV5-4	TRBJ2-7	TGTGCCAGCAGCTACCTGACTAGCGGGAGGGCCTACGAGCAGTACTTC	CASSYLTSGRAYEQYF
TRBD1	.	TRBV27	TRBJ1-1	TGTGCCAGCAGGGAGGGACAGGGGTTCCGGTTGGCGGCTTTCTTT	CASREGQGFRLAAFF
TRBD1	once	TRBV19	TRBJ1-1	TGTGCCAGTAGTATAACAGGGGGAAGGACTGAAGCTTTCTTT	CASSITGGRTEAFF
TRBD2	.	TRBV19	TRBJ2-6	TGTGCCAGTACCAGTTTGCGGGGGGAATCTGGGGCCAACGTCCTGACTTTC	CASTSLRGESGANVLTF
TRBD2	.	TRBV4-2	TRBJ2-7	TGTGCCAGCAGCCAAGATCAGGCTAGCGGGAGTAACGAGCAGTACTTC	CASSQDQASGSNEQYF
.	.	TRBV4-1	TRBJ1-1	TGCGCCAGCAGCCCTCCGACGGCAGCGGGAACTTTCTTT	CASSPPTAAGTFF
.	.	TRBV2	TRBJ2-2	TGTGCCGCCCACGGCAGGGTTGACACCGGGGAGCTGTTTTTT	CAAHGRVDTGELFF
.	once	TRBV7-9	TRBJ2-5	TGTGCCTCAACGTCCCTAAAAGAGACCCAGTACTTC	CASTSLKETQYF
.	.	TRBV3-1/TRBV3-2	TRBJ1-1	TGTGCCAGCAGCCAAGACAGGGACACTGAAGCTTTCTTT	CASSQDRDTEAFF